This TCR beta chain was recovered during a study of OX40 agonist ivuxolimab in advanced cancers. At the level of the study: Prior anti-PD-1, anti-PD-L1 or anti-CTLA-4 therapy was allowed; approximately 40% had some.

J gave up 7 bases and V 4 bases, and 5 bases lay outside the gene matches. CDR3 length: 14 residues. Germline V gives CDR1 SGDLS, CDR2 YYNGEE. Repertoires were generated with immunoSEQ multiplex PCR, while TCRdb's copy carries only in-frame clones and drops some. The sample carries about 36,000 clones, approximately 80% recorded once. Overall study results and limits: Among patients with partial responses at 0.1-3.0 mg/kg, clonal expansion was among the lowest.

A word on this clone: The antigen is unknown.

The sequenced sample was CD4+ or CD8+ T cells sorted from blood, obtained in a trial of the OX40 agonist ivuxolimab. This TCR was sampled from an adult with an advanced solid tumor such as melanoma, head and neck, liver or kidney cancer. The chain recombines TRBV9 with TRBJ1-5; 10 nucleotides match TRBD1. This CDR3 reads CASSPDRGRQPQHF. DNA for the CDR3: TGTGCCAGCAGCCCTGACAGGGGGCGGCAGCCCCAGCATTTT.